Sequencing of this T cell receptor (beta chain) was carried out in a study of TIL therapy for anti-PD-1-resistant metastatic lung cancer. The CDR3 has 12 amino acids. Germline assignment: CDR1 MDHEN and CDR2 SYDVKM. V was cut by 6 bases and J by 7 bases, with 7 bases left in between. This was the immunoSEQ v3 assay. Each library reached some 2 million read pairs, or 5-6 million at deep level. Sequencing used immunoSEQ multiplex PCR; TCRdb keeps in-frame clones, though not all of them. This table holds tens of thousands of clones, around 85% found once. Time point meaning: pre-treatment sample, taken before nivolumab and TIL therapy.

The receptor was isolated from a person aged 25 to 85 with non-small cell lung cancer. The chain is built from TRBV28 and TRBJ1-6; D is unclear. Sample: blood, taken at baseline. The CDR3 here is CASSQTNSPLHF. In DNA, the CDR3 is TGTGCCAGCAGCCAGACCAATTCACCCCTCCACTTT.